This passage covers 8 T cell receptor beta chains from one sample sequenced in a study of blood T cell repertoires in COVID-19. Clones were sequenced by immunoSEQ multiplex PCR, and TCRdb holds only the in-frame ones, with some missing. The table records about 140,000 clones, roughly 81% of them present only once. Sequencing was done on a sample of peripheral blood. These receptors were collected from a human donor with acute or convalescent COVID-19. The donor label of this sample is uncertain.

The chain employs TRBV3-1 (or the pseudogene TRBV3-2) and TRBJ2-1; 7 nucleotides line up with TRBD1. V gave up 4 bases and J gave up 3 bases; unmatched junction bases: 9. The CDR3 length is 16 residues. Germline-derived CDR1 and CDR2 are LGHDT and YNNKEL (reference sequence). The CDR3 sequence is CASSPPGTAIYNEQFF. Written as DNA, the CDR3 is TGTGCCAGCAGCCCCCCCGGGACAGCAATCTACAATGAGCAGTTCTTC.

V gene TRBV5-1 combines with J gene TRBJ1-1; 9 nucleotides align to TRBD1. The CDR3 contains 15 residues. V was pared by 4 bases and J by 1 base, with 5 bases of the junction left unmatched. In germline, CDR1 is SGHRS, CDR2 YFSETQ. The DNA of the CDR3 is TGCGCCAGCAGCGGGACGACAGGGGGGAACACTGAAGCTTTCTTT. Translation: CASSGTTGGNTEAFF.

The V gene is TRBV5-1, the J gene TRBJ2-2, with a tentative D call TRBD1 (5 bases). The germline CDR1 and CDR2 sequences are SGHRS and YFSETQ. Trimming removed 4 bases at V and 6 bases at J, with 7 bases between. The CDR3 loop spans 12 amino acids. CDR3 coding DNA: TGCGCCAGCAGCCCAGGGCCCGGGGAGCTGTTTTTT. Its protein is CASSPGPGELFF.

The chain is built from TRBV6-2 or TRBV6-3 and TRBJ1-6; no definite D call. The CDR3 is made up of 15 amino acids. Germline V CDR1 and CDR2: MNHEY, SVGEGT. V lost 3 bases and J 8 bases, leaving 14 bases between the germline ends. The CDR3 loop is CASSYLSGNYSPLHF. The CDR3 nucleotides are TGTGCCAGCAGTTATCTCTCAGGAAATTATTCACCCCTCCACTTT.

The CDR3, as DNA: TGTGCCAGCAGTTACGGGAGGGGCACTGAAGCTTTCTTT. Translation gives CASSYGRGTEAFF. V usage is TRBV6-5 and J usage is TRBJ1-1; D may be TRBD1 (5 bases). The CDR3 extends over 13 amino acids. CDR1 and CDR2 from the germline V gene are MNHEY and SVGAGI. The V end lost 2 bases, the J end lost 4 bases, and 8 bases lay between the germline ends.

This sequence joins TRBV7-3 and TRBJ2-5, with TRBD2 as a possible D gene (6 bases). This CDR3 has 13 residues. CDR1 and CDR2 from the germline V gene are SGHTA and FQGTGA. Trimming took 2 bases from V and 5 from J, leaving 9 bases between them. The CDR3 reads CASSLGRWETQYF. CDR3 coding DNA: TGTGCCAGCAGCTTAGGGAGGTGGGAGACCCAGTACTTC.

The sample holds one count of this clone. The V call is TRBV5-1, the J call TRBJ1-2; TRBD1 might be the D (5 bases). Germline values: CDR1 SGHRS, CDR2 YFSETQ. V was shortened by 4 bases and J by 8 bases, with 18 bases between the two germline ends. There are 14 residues in the CDR3. The CDR3 nucleotides read TGCGCCAGCAGCCCCGCCAGGGTATCCTCCGGCTACACCTTC. Translating gives CASSPARVSSGYTF.

The rearrangement uses TRBV4-2 and TRBJ2-1; 9 bases are a match to TRBD2. The CDR3 is made up of 18 amino acids. Unmatched junction bases numbered 7, after V lost 0 bases and J lost 1 base. CDR1 LGHNA and CDR2 YNFKEQ come from the germline V gene. DNA of the CDR3: TGTGCCAGCAGCCAAGACGTTCCTAGCGGGGTATCCTACAATGAGCAGTTCTTC. As protein: CASSQDVPSGVSYNEQFF.